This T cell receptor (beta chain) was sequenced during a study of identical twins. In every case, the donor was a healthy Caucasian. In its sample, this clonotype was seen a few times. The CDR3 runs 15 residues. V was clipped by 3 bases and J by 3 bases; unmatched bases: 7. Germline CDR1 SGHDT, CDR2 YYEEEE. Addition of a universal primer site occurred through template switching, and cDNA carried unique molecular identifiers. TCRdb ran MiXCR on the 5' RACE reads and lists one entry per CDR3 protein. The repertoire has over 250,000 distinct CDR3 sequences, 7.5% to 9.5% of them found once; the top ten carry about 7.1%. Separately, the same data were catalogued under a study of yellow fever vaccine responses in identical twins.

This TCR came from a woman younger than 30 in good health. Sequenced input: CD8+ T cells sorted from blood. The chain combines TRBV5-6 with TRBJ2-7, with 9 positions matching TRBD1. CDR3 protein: CASSYRQGVVYEQYF. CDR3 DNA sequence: TGTGCCAGCAGCTATAGACAGGGGGTCGTCTACGAGCAGTACTTC.